This passage covers 32 T cell receptor beta chains from one sample sequenced in a study of T cell responses to AZD1222 COVID-19 vaccine. The method was immunoSEQ multiplex PCR; TCRdb's version includes in-frame clones alone and lacks a portion of them. The data show 100,000 to 120,000 clones, 88% seen once. Specimen: peripheral blood, collected on day 0 of AZD1222 vaccination. Receptors were obtained from an adult in good health.

The chain has TRBV4-1 and TRBJ1-1; D might be TRBD1 (6 bases). V gave up 0 bases and J gave up 7 bases, with 12 bases separating them. Germline-derived CDR1 and CDR2 are MGHRA and YSYEKL. CDR3 length: 14 residues. CDR3 sequence (DNA): TGCGCCAGCAGCCAAGATCCGGGGGCGCTTGAAGCTTTCTTT. Amino acid sequence: CASSQDPGALEAFF.

This chain uses TRBV5-1 with TRBJ2-3, with 14 bases matching TRBD2. Germline V gene sequence: CDR1 SGHRS, CDR2 YFSETQ. There are 17 residues in the CDR3. After removal of 0 bases from V and 2 bases from J, the junction contained 2 bases not matched to a gene. The CDR3 DNA sequence: TGCGCCAGCAGCTTGGGGGGACTAGCGGGAGACACAGATACGCAGTATTTT. Its translation is CASSLGGLAGDTDTQYF.

The V gene is TRBV5-1, the J gene TRBJ1-5, with D unresolved. V was clipped by 0 bases and J by 9 bases, with 1 base between them. The CDR3 is 10 amino acids. CDR1 is SGHRS and CDR2 is YFSETQ in the germline V gene. The DNA for the CDR3 is TGCGCCAGCAGCTTGGGGCCCCAGCATTTT. As protein: CASSLGPQHF.

CDR3 coding DNA: TGTGCCAGCAGCCCCGGACAGTACTATGGCTACACCTTC. Protein sequence: CASSPGQYYGYTF. The rearrangement joins TRBV3-1 (or the pseudogene TRBV3-2) to TRBJ1-2, with D perhaps TRBD1 (6 bases). Germline V gene data show CDR1 as LGHDT and CDR2 as YNNKEL (reference sequence). V lost 4 bases and J lost 3, with 9 bases in between. The CDR3 runs to 13 residues.

Here the CDR3 reads CASRGDRSSYEQYF. For the CDR3, the DNA is TGTGCCAGCAGGGGGGACAGGAGCTCCTACGAGCAGTACTTC. The chain links TRBV6-5 to TRBJ2-7; 8 nucleotides line up with TRBD1. The CDR3 is 14 amino acids. Germline assignment: CDR1 MNHEY and CDR2 SVGAGI. J was trimmed by 0 bases and V by 6 bases; bases with no gene match: 4.

The rearrangement joins TRBV5-6 to TRBJ1-5; 10 nucleotides align to TRBD1. Germline CDR1 reads SGHDT; CDR2 reads YYEEEE. The CDR3 totals 17 residues. The J segment lost 3 bases and the V segment lost 0 bases, leaving 6 bases of the junction unmatched. CDR3 sequence (DNA): TGTGCCAGCAGCTTGGCGACAGGGGGCTTACTCAATCAGCCCCAGCATTTT. It encodes CASSLATGGLLNQPQHF.

This sequence joins TRBV11-2 and TRBJ2-7; TRBD2 aligns across 10 bases. Germline V gene sequence: CDR1 SGHAT, CDR2 FQNNGV. The V segment lost 5 bases and the J segment 4 bases; nucleotides outside the gene matches: 8. This CDR3 has 15 amino acids. The DNA for the CDR3 is TGTGCCAGCAGCGTAGCGTCTAGCGGGAGTTACGAGCAGTACTTC. Its protein product is CASSVASSGSYEQYF.

The chain recombines TRBV7-2 with TRBJ2-1; D not resolved. CDR1 and CDR2 (germline): SGHTA, FQGNSA. V gave up 3 bases and J gave up 0 bases, with 12 bases separating them. CDR3 length: 16 amino acids. In nucleotides, the CDR3 is TGTGCCAGCAGCTTCCTAGGGCCCACCTCCTACAATGAGCAGTTCTTC. Protein sequence: CASSFLGPTSYNEQFF.

The V and J genes are TRBV10-1 and TRBJ2-1, with a possible D match to TRBD1 (5 bases). This CDR3 has 16 amino acids. V shed 1 base and J shed 6 bases, with 16 bases lying between them. CDR1 is WNHNN, CDR2 SYGVQD, per germline (reference sequence). CDR3 amino acids: CASSEYRTRPLNEQFF. The CDR3 nucleotides read TGCGCCAGCAGTGAGTACAGGACCCGGCCCCTCAATGAGCAGTTCTTC.

This clone was seen a single time. This specimen includes other DNA sequences encoding the same CDR3. The chain uses TRBV6-4 and TRBJ2-3; 10 bases line up with TRBD2. V lost 8 bases to trimming and J lost 1 base; unmatched junction nucleotides: 3. This CDR3 comprises 14 residues. Germline V gives CDR1 MRHNA, CDR2 SNTAGT. CDR3 sequence: CASSSGGGTDTQYF. CDR3 DNA sequence: TGTGCCAGCTCTAGCGGGGGTGGCACAGATACGCAGTATTTT.

V gene TRBV19 combines with J gene TRBJ2-3, with 9 bases matching TRBD1. After removal of 1 base from V and 3 bases from J, the junction contained 20 bases not matched to a gene. The CDR3 has 21 amino acids. The germline gives CDR1 LNHDA, CDR2 SQIVND (reference sequence). The CDR3 loop reads CASSIVDWVAEQGARTDTQYF. CDR3 coding DNA: TGTGCCAGTAGTATAGTTGACTGGGTCGCAGAACAGGGGGCTCGTACAGATACGCAGTATTTT.

The chain couples TRBV5-4 to TRBJ1-4; 10 nucleotides line up with TRBD1. Germline CDR1 is SGHNT and CDR2 is YYREEE (reference sequence). With 0 bases clipped from V and 3 bases from J, the junction kept 8 bases outside the gene matches. The CDR3 length is 18 residues. The CDR3 is CASSLGVTGGSANEKLFF. The DNA for the CDR3 is TGTGCCAGCAGCTTGGGGGTGACAGGGGGCAGCGCTAATGAAAAACTGTTTTTT.

The chain combines TRBV2 with TRBJ1-2, with TRBD1 identical over 7 bases. The J segment lost 8 bases and the V segment lost 3 bases, leaving 12 bases of the junction unmatched. The germline CDR1 and CDR2 sequences are SNHLY and FYNNEI. This CDR3 is built from 15 residues. The CDR3 sequence is CASSDGPGTANGYTF. In nucleotides, the CDR3 is TGTGCCAGCAGTGATGGCCCAGGGACAGCAAACGGCTACACCTTC.

V and J are TRBV4-1 and TRBJ2-1; 8 bases map to TRBD2. From germline, CDR1 is MGHRA and CDR2 YSYEKL. This CDR3 has 19 amino acids. J lost 5 bases, V lost 1 base, and 16 bases had no gene match. The CDR3 sequence: CASSQGIVRGGLLNNEQFF. The CDR3 DNA reads TGCGCCAGCAGCCAAGGAATCGTTCGGGGGGGACTACTAAACAATGAGCAGTTCTTC.

This chain joins TRBV5-4 and TRBJ2-7, with 7 positions matching TRBD1. Per germline, CDR1 SGHNT and CDR2 YYREEE (reference sequence). The trim removed 4 bases at V and 1 base at J, leaving 5 bases unmatched. CDR3 length: 14 residues. CDR3 sequence: CASSPGQDSYEQYF. In DNA form, the CDR3 reads TGTGCCAGCAGCCCCGGACAGGATTCCTACGAGCAGTACTTC.

The J gene is TRBJ1-5, the V gene TRBV19; 8 bases fit TRBD1. This CDR3 spans 18 amino acids. The germline V gene has CDR1 LNHDA and CDR2 SQIVND (reference sequence). J lost 0 bases, V lost 6 bases, and 13 bases had no gene match. The CDR3 nucleotides are TGTGCCAGTAGCCAAGATGGGACAGGACGTTATAGCAATCAGCCCCAGCATTTT. This sequence encodes CASSQDGTGRYSNQPQHF.

This chain links TRBV27 with TRBJ1-2, with no clear D. Trimming removed 9 bases at V and 5 bases at J, with 28 bases between. This CDR3 is 17 amino acids long. Germline V lookup: CDR1 MNHEY, CDR2 SMNVEV (reference sequence). The CDR3 DNA follows: TGTGCCAGAAACCCCTCTTCACCAGGCCGTAATCGGTATGGCTACACCTTC. This encodes CARNPSSPGRNRYGYTF.

The chain uses TRBV11-3 and TRBJ2-3, with 10 bases lining up with TRBD1. The CDR3 spans 15 residues. V lost 5 bases to trimming and J lost 6 bases; unmatched junction nucleotides: 8. Germline V CDR1 and CDR2: SGHNT, YENEEA. CDR3 nucleotides: TGTGCCAGCAGCACCGGGACAGGGGTTTTGGATACGCAGTATTTT. This sequence encodes CASSTGTGVLDTQYF. Combining the CDR3 with reference TRBV11-3 and TRBJ2-3 gives the whole variable domain EAGVVQSPRYKIIEKKQPVAFWCNPISGHNTLYWYLQNLGQGPELLIRYENEEAVDDSQLPKDRFSAERLKGVDSTLKIQPAELGDSAVYLCASSTGTGVLDTQYFGPGTRLTVL.

The CDR3 coding sequence is TGTGCCAGCGGTCTAGAGTACAATGAGCAGTTCTTC. Translated: CASGLEYNEQFF. The chain couples TRBV2 to TRBJ2-1; D call uncertain. Germline-derived CDR1 and CDR2 are SNHLY and FYNNEI. The CDR3 covers 12 residues. V lost 8 bases, J lost 4 bases, and 9 bases lay in between.

V usage is TRBV29-1 and J usage is TRBJ2-1, with a tentative D call TRBD2 (6 bases). The CDR3 length is 15 residues. Between the trimmed V and J ends, which lost 1 base and 0 bases, there was a span of 10 bases. Germline CDR1 SQVTM, CDR2 ANQGSEA. The CDR3 here is CSVEGGTSSYNEQFF. In DNA, the CDR3 is TGCAGCGTTGAAGGCGGGACCAGCTCCTACAATGAGCAGTTCTTC.

This chain uses TRBV7-9 with TRBJ1-1; TRBD1 aligns across 12 bases. The CDR3 spans 16 residues. V lost 5 bases to trimming and J lost 3 bases; unmatched junction nucleotides: 7. Germline CDR1 reads SEHNR; CDR2 reads FQNEAQ (reference sequence). The CDR3 region is CASSPGTGGWDTEAFF. CDR3 nucleotides: TGTGCCAGCAGCCCAGGGACAGGGGGCTGGGACACTGAAGCTTTCTTT.

V gene TRBV11-2 combines with J gene TRBJ2-1; tentative D call: TRBD2 (7 bases). CDR1 is SGHAT and CDR2 is FQNNGV in the germline V gene. Trimming cost V 5 bases and J 6 bases, with 17 bases left between them. The length of the CDR3 is 15 residues. The chain's CDR3 is CASSPAGAYFNEQFF. The CDR3 DNA is TGTGCCAGCAGCCCTGCGGGGGCCTACTTCAATGAGCAGTTCTTC. The full variable domain, in which reference TRBV11-2 and TRBJ2-1 provide the parts outside the CDR3, is EAGVAQSPRYKIIEKRQSVAFWCNPISGHATLYWYQQILGQGPKLLIQFQNNGVVDDSQLPKDRFSAERLKGVDSTLKIQPAKLEDSAVYLCASSPAGAYFNEQFFGPGTRLTVL.

This clone was detected once. V gene TRBV27 combines with J gene TRBJ1-2; 7 positions match TRBD1. The CDR3 has 12 amino acids. In germline, CDR1 is MNHEY, CDR2 SMNVEV (reference sequence). Germline trimming cut 6 bases from V and 8 bases from J; bases unmatched to any gene: 6. CDR3: CASSAATGGYTF. The CDR3 DNA sequence: TGTGCCAGCAGCGCGGCGACAGGGGGCTACACCTTC.

V usage is TRBV27 and J usage is TRBJ1-1, with TRBD1 identical over 9 bases. CDR1 and CDR2 from the germline V gene are MNHEY and SMNVEV (reference sequence). After removal of 2 bases from V and 3 bases from J, the junction contained 4 bases not matched to a gene. The CDR3 consists of 15 residues. The CDR3: CASSLTGQGYTEAFF. The CDR3, as DNA: TGTGCCAGCAGTTTAACGGGACAGGGTTACACTGAAGCTTTCTTT.

The chain has TRBV5-1 and TRBJ2-1, with 8 bases lining up with TRBD1. The CDR3 has 15 residues. The ends lost 4 bases at V and 7 bases at J; junction bases unmatched: 10. Germline V lookup: CDR1 SGHRS, CDR2 YFSETQ. The CDR3 sequence: CASSAGGQGVNEQFF. CDR3 bases: TGCGCCAGCAGCGCCGGTGGACAGGGTGTAAATGAGCAGTTCTTC.

The chain has TRBV3-1 (or the pseudogene TRBV3-2) and TRBJ2-1; D is perhaps TRBD2 (5 bases). Germline CDR1 is LGHDT and CDR2 is YNNKEL (reference sequence). The CDR3 runs 15 residues. V lost 0 bases, J lost 6 bases, and 12 bases lay in between. CDR3 residues: CASSQDGLGPNEQFF. CDR3 bases: TGTGCCAGCAGCCAAGACGGACTGGGCCCCAATGAGCAGTTCTTC.

The chain joins TRBV28 to TRBJ1-1, with 7 bases identical to TRBD1. Germline V gives CDR1 MDHEN, CDR2 SYDVKM. J lost 5 bases, V lost 5 bases, and 5 bases had no gene match. The CDR3 length is 13 residues. CDR3 in DNA: TGTGCCAGCAGTGCGCGGACAGGAACTGAAGCTTTCTTT. Residues: CASSARTGTEAFF.

The chain uses TRBV9 and TRBJ1-1; no clear D. Trimming took off 4 bases at V and 0 bases at J, with 10 bases between the two ends. Germline V gene lookup returns CDR1 SGDLS and CDR2 YYNGEE. The CDR3 loop spans 14 amino acids. Written as DNA, the CDR3 is TGTGCCAGCAGCTTTCAAGCTATGAACACTGAAGCTTTCTTT. The encoded protein is CASSFQAMNTEAFF. Full variable domain (outside the CDR3, taken from reference TRBV9 and TRBJ1-1): DSGVTQTPKHLITATGQRVTLRCSPRSGDLSVYWYQQSLDQGLQFLIQYYNGEERAKGNILERFSAQQFPDLHSELNLSSLELGDSALYFCASSFQAMNTEAFFGQGTRLTVV.

This sequence joins TRBV5-1 and TRBJ2-2; D may be TRBD2 (6 bases). This CDR3 has 15 amino acids. V lost 7 bases and J 3 bases, leaving 16 bases between the germline ends. CDR1 and CDR2 (germline): SGHRS, YFSETQ. CDR3 in amino acids: CASAGAGSYTGELFF. The CDR3 DNA is TGCGCCAGCGCCGGCGCGGGGTCGTACACCGGGGAGCTGTTTTTT.

The chain is built from TRBV19 and TRBJ1-5; TRBD1 matches at 7 bases. The germline CDR1 and CDR2 sequences are LNHDA and SQIVND (reference sequence). The trim removed 7 bases at V and 6 bases at J, leaving 6 bases unmatched. The CDR3 is 13 residues long. DNA of the CDR3: TGTGCCAGTAACCCCGACAGGGCTCAGCCCCAGCATTTT. It codes for CASNPDRAQPQHF.

This chain links TRBV27 with TRBJ1-2; D remains unclear. CDR3 size: 13 residues. The ends were cut back, 6 bases at V and 4 bases at J, with 12 bases in the middle. The germline V gene has CDR1 MNHEY and CDR2 SMNVEV (reference sequence). CDR3 sequence reads: CASSPLGGYGYTF. The CDR3 DNA sequence: TGTGCCAGCAGCCCCCTAGGCGGCTATGGCTACACCTTC.

The J gene is TRBJ1-3, the V gene TRBV19, with a possible D match to TRBD1 (5 bases). This CDR3 contains 16 residues. The V gene's germline CDR1 is LNHDA and CDR2 SQIVND (reference sequence). Deletions cut 7 bases from V and 4 bases from J, with 20 bases between. CDR3 in amino acids: CASNYLPRGVGNTIYF. CDR3 coding DNA: TGTGCCAGTAATTATCTACCTCGGGGGGTCGGAAACACCATATATTTT.